This TCR beta chain was sequenced for a study of OX40 agonist ivuxolimab in advanced cancers. V lost 2 bases and J 6 bases, leaving 10 bases between the germline ends. The CDR3 is 14 amino acids. Germline assignment: CDR1 KGHSH and CDR2 LQKENI. The repertoire was sequenced with immunoSEQ multiplex PCR; TCRdb's copy has only in-frame clones and lacks some. The sample has under 85,000 clones, 90% to 95% seen once; the top ten hold more than 4%. The receptor comes from an adult with an advanced solid tumor such as melanoma, head and neck, liver or kidney cancer. V and J are TRBV18 and TRBJ2-2; D is uncertain. Specimen: CD4+ or CD8+ T cells sorted from blood, collected in a trial of the OX40 agonist ivuxolimab. The CDR3 coding sequence is TGTGCCAGCTCACCAAACTACCCCCCCGGGGAGCTGTTTTTT. Residues: CASSPNYPPGELFF.